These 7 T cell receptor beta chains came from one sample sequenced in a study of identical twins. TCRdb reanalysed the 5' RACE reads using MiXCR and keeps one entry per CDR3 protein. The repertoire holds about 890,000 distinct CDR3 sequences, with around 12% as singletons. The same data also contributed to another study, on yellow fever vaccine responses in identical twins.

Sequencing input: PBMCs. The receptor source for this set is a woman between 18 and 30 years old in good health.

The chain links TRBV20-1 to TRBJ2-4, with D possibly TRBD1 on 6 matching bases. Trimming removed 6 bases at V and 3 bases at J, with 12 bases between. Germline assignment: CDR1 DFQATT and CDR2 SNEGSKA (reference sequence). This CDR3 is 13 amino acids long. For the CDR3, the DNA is TGCAGTGCCGCGACAGGAGTCAAAAACATTCAGTACTTC. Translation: CSAATGVKNIQYF.

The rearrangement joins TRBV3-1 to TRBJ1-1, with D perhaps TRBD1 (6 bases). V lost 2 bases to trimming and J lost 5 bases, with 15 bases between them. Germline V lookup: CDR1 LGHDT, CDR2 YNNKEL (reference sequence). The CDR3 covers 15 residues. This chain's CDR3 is CASSQNDRSGTEAFF. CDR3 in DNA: TGTGCCAGCAGCCAAAACGACAGGTCAGGGACTGAAGCTTTCTTT.

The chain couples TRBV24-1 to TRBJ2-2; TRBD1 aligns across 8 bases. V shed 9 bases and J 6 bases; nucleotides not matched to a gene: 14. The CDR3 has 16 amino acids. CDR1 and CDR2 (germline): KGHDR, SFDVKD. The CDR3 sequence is CATFYSGQARAGELFF. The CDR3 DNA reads TGTGCCACCTTCTATTCGGGACAGGCGAGGGCCGGGGAGCTGTTTTTT.

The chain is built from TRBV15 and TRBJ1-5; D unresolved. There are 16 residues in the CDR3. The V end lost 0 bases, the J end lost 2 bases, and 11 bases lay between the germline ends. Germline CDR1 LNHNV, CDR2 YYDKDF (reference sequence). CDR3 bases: TGTGCCACCAGCAGAGATTGGGATAGGGGCAATCAGCCCCAGCATTTT. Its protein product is CATSRDWDRGNQPQHF.

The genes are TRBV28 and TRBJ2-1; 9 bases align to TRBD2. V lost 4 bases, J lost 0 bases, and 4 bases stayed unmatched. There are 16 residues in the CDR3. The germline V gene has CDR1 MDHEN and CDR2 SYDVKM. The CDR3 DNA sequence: TGTGCCAGCAGTTCTAGCGGGATTAGCTCCTACAATGAGCAGTTCTTC. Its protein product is CASSSSGISSYNEQFF.

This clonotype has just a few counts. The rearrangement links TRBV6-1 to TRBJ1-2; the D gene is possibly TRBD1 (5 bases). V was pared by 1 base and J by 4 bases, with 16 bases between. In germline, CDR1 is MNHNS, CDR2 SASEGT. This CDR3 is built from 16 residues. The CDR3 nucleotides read TGTGCCAGCAGTGAAGATCTGGGGGAACCGGGCTATGGCTACACCTTC. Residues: CASSEDLGEPGYGYTF.

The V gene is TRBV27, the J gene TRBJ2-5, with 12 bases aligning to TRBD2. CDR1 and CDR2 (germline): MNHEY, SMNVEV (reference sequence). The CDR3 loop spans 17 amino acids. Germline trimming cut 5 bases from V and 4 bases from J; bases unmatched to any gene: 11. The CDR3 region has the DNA TGTGCCAGCAGTAGAAAGACTAGCGGGGGCGAGGGAGAGACCCAGTACTTC. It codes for CASSRKTSGGEGETQYF.